The present T cell receptor (beta chain) was sequenced within a study of cytomegalovirus exposure and HLA in healthy donors. Study-level points and caveats: Among the CMV-associated chains, three were confirmed in vitro as specific for CMV antigens.

Germline V gene lookup returns CDR1 SNHLY and CDR2 FYNNEI. V lost 9 bases, J lost 1 base, and 12 bases lay in between. The CDR3 covers 13 residues. This clone was detected only a few times. Its antigen is undetermined. This table comes from immunoSEQ multiplex PCR, and its TCRdb copy is limited to in-frame clones, with some not included. The sample has some 150,000 clones, roughly 86% seen once; the top ten hold roughly 4.8%. The sample consisted of PBMCs. The J gene is TRBJ1-2, the V gene TRBV2; tentatively, D is TRBD1 (5 bases). This TCR was recovered from a man in his late teens or twenties in good health and CMV-seropositive. The CDR3 DNA sequence: TGTGCCAGTGTGACAGATCGTAACTATGGCTACACCTTC. This sequence encodes CASVTDRNYGYTF.